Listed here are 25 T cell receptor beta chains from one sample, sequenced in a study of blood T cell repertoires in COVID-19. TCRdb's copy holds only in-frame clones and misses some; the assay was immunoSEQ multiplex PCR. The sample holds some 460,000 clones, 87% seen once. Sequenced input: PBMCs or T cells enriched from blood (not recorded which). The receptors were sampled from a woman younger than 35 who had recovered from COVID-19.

The CDR3 region has the DNA TGTGCCAGCTCCCGGGCGGGCAGGGGGAACTATGGCTACACCTTC. Its translation: CASSRAGRGNYGYTF. The chain carries TRBV6-5 and TRBJ1-2, with TRBD1 identical over 7 bases. CDR1 is MNHEY and CDR2 is SVGAGI in the germline V gene. This CDR3 region has 15 residues. Trimming removed 8 bases from V and 2 bases from J; junction bases left unmatched: 11.

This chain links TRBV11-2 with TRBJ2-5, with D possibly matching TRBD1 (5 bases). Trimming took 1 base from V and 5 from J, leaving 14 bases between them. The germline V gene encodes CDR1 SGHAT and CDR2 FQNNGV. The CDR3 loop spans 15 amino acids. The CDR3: CASSLGAGLGETQYF. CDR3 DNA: TGTGCCAGCAGCTTAGGGGCAGGGCTGGGGGAGACCCAGTACTTC.

The CDR3 region is CASSWEGQAYNEQFF. CDR3 coding DNA: TGTGCCAGCTCCTGGGAGGGGCAGGCCTACAATGAGCAGTTCTTC. The V call is TRBV2, the J call TRBJ2-1; TRBD2 agrees at 7 bases. This CDR3 has 15 residues. V dropped 8 bases and J dropped 2; count of bases not matched to a gene: 9. Germline CDR1 SNHLY, CDR2 FYNNEI.

The CDR3, as DNA: TGTGCCAGCAGCGAACAGGGGGCGATGAACACTGAAGCTTTCTTT. This translates into CASSEQGAMNTEAFF. The V and J genes are TRBV7-2 and TRBJ1-1; 9 positions agree with TRBD1. The V gene end was trimmed by 5 bases and the J gene end by 0 bases; junction bases not matched to a gene: 4. In germline, CDR1 is SGHTA, CDR2 FQGNSA. The CDR3 is 15 residues long.

The CDR3 sequence: CASSFSGGSSYNEQFF. CDR3 nucleotides: TGCGCCAGCAGCTTTTCGGGAGGGAGCTCCTACAATGAGCAGTTCTTC. The V and J genes are TRBV5-1 and TRBJ2-1; 8 bases fit TRBD2. Germline V gene lookup returns CDR1 SGHRS and CDR2 YFSETQ. The trim removed 2 bases at V and 0 bases at J, leaving 4 bases unmatched. This CDR3 region has 16 residues.

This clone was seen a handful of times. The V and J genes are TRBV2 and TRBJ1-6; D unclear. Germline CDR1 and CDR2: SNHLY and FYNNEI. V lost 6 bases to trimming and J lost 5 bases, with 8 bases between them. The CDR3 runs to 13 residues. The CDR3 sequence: CASRAGNNSPLHF. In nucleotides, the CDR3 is TGTGCCAGCAGGGCAGGCAATAATTCACCCCTCCACTTT.

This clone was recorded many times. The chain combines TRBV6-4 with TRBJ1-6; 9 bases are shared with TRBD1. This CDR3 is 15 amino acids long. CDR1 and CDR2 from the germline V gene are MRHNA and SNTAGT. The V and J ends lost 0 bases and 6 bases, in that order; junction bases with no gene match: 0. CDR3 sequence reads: CASSDSTGGNSPLHF. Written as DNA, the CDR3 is TGTGCCAGCAGTGACTCGACAGGGGGTAATTCACCCCTCCACTTT.

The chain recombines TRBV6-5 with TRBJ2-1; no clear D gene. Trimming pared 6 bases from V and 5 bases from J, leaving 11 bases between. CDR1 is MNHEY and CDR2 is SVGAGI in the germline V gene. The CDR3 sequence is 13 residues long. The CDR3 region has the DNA TGTGCCAGCAGCTTTAGCCAGAACAATGAGCAGTTCTTC. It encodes CASSFSQNNEQFF.

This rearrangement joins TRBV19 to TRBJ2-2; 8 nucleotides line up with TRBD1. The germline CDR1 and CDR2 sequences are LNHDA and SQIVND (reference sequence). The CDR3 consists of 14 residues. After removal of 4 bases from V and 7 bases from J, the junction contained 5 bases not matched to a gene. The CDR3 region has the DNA TGTGCCAGTAGTAGGACAGGGTGGAGCGGGGAGCTGTTTTTT. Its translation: CASSRTGWSGELFF.

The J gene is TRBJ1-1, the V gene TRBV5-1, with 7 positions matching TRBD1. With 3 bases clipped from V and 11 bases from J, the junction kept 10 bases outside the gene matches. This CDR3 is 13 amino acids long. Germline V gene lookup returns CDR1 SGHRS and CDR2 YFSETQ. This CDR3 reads CASSSATGPEAFF. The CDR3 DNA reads TGCGCCAGCAGCTCTGCGACAGGGCCCGAGGCTTTCTTT.

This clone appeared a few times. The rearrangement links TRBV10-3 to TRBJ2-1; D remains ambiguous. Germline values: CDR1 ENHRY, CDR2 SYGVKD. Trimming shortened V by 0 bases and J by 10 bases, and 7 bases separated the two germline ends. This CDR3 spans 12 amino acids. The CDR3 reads CAISESNREQFF. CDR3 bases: TGTGCCATCAGTGAGTCCAACCGGGAGCAGTTCTTC.

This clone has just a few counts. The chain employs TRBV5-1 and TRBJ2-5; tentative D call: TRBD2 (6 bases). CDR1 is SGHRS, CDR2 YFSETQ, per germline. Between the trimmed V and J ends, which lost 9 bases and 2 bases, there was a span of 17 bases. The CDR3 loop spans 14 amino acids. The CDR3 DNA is TGCGCCACCAACCTCGGGGGAGTTCAAGAGACCCAGTACTTC. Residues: CATNLGGVQETQYF.

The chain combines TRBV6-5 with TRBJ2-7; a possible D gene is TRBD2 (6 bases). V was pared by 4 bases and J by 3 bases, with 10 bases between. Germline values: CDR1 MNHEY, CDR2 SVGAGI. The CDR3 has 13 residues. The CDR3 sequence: CASSSSGLYEQYF. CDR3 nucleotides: TGTGCCAGCAGTTCGAGCGGGCTCTACGAGCAGTACTTC.

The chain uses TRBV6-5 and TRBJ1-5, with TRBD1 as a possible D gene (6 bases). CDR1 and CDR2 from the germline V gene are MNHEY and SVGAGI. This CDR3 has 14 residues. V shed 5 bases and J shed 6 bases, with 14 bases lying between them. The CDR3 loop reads CASSPSSGAQPQHF. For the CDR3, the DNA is TGTGCCAGCAGTCCTTCTTCAGGGGCTCAGCCCCAGCATTTT.

The CDR3 is CASRQGAGTGELFF. DNA of the CDR3: TGTGCCAGCAGGCAGGGGGCCGGCACCGGGGAGCTGTTTTTT. This sequence joins TRBV3-1 (or the pseudogene TRBV3-2) and TRBJ2-2; TRBD1 matches at 8 bases. The CDR3 extends over 14 amino acids. CDR1 and CDR2 from the germline V gene are LGHDT and YNNKEL (reference sequence). The V segment lost 6 bases and the J segment 4 bases; nucleotides outside the gene matches: 4.

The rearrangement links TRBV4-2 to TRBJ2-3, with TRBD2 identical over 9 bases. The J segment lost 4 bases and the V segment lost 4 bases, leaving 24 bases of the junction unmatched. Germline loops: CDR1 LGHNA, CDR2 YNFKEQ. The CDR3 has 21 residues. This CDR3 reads CASSLVLALAGYPQSSDTQYF. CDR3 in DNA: TGTGCCAGCAGCCTCGTTTTAGCACTAGCGGGCTACCCCCAATCCTCAGATACGCAGTATTTT.

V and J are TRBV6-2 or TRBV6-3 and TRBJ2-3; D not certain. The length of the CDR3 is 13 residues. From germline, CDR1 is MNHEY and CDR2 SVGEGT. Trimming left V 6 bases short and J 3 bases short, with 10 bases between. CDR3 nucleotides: TGTGCCAGCAGCGCCGGGTGGACAGATACGCAGTATTTT. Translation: CASSAGWTDTQYF.

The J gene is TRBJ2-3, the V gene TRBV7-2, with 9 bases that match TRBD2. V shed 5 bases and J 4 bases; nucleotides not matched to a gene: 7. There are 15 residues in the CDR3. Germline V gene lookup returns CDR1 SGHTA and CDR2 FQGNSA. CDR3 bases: TGTGCCAGCAGCCCGCGGGGGGGCGGTGCAGATACGCAGTATTTT. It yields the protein CASSPRGGGADTQYF.

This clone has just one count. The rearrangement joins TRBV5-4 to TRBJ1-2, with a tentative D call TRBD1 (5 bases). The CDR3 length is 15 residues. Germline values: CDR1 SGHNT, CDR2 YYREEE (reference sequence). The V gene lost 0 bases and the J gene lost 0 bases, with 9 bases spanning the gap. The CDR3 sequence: CASSLAGGTNYGYTF. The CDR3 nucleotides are TGTGCCAGCAGCTTGGCCGGGGGGACTAACTATGGCTACACCTTC. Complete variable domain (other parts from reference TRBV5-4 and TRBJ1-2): ETGVTQSPTHLIKTRGQQVTLRCSSQSGHNTVSWYQQALGQGPQFIFQYYREEENGRGNFPPRFSGLQFPNYSSELNVNALELDDSALYLCASSLAGGTNYGYTFGSGTRLTVV.

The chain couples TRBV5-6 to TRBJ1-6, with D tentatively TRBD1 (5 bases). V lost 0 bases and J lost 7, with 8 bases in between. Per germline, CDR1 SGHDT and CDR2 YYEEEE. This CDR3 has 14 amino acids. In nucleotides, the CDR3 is TGTGCCAGCAGCTTGGGGACAAGAAATTCACCCCTCCACTTT. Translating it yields CASSLGTRNSPLHF.

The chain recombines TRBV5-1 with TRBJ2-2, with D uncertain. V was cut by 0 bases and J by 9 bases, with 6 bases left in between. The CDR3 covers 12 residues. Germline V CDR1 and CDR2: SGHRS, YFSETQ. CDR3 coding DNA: TGCGCCAGCAGCTTGGGTCTTAGGGAGCTGTTTTTT. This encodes CASSLGLRELFF.

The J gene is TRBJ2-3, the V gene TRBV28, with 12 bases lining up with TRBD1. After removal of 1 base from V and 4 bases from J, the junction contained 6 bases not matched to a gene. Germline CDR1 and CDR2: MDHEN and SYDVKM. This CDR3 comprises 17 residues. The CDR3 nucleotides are TGTGCCAGCAGTTTATTCGCCGGGACAGGGGGCGCAGATACGCAGTATTTT. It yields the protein CASSLFAGTGGADTQYF. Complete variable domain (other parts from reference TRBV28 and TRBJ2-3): DVKVTQSSRYLVKRTGEKVFLECVQDMDHENMFWYRQDPGLGLRLIYFSYDVKMKEKGDIPEGYSVSREKKERFSLILESASTNQTSMYLCASSLFAGTGGADTQYFGPGTRLTVL.

In DNA, the CDR3 is TGTGCCACCAGCAGAGGTGGAGGGGATGTTGGCAATGAGCAGTTCTTC. As protein: CATSRGGGDVGNEQFF. This sequence joins TRBV15 and TRBJ2-1; a possible D gene is TRBD2 (6 bases). The CDR3 is made up of 16 amino acids. Trimming removed 1 base from V and 6 bases from J, with 16 bases in between. Germline values: CDR1 LNHNV, CDR2 YYDKDF (reference sequence).

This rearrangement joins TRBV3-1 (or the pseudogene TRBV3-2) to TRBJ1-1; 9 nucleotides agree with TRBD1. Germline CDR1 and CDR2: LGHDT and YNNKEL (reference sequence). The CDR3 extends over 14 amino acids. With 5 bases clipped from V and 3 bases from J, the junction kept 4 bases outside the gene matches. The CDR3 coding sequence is TGTGCCAGCAGCAGTCGGGACAGGGACACTGAAGCTTTCTTT. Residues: CASSSRDRDTEAFF.

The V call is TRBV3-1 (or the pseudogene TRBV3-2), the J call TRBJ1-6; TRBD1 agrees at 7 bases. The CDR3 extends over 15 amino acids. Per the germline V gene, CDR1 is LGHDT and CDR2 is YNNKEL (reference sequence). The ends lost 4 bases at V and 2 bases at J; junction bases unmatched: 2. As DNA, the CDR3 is TGTGCCAGCAGCCCAGGGACAGCCTATAATTCACCCCTCCACTTT. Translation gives CASSPGTAYNSPLHF.